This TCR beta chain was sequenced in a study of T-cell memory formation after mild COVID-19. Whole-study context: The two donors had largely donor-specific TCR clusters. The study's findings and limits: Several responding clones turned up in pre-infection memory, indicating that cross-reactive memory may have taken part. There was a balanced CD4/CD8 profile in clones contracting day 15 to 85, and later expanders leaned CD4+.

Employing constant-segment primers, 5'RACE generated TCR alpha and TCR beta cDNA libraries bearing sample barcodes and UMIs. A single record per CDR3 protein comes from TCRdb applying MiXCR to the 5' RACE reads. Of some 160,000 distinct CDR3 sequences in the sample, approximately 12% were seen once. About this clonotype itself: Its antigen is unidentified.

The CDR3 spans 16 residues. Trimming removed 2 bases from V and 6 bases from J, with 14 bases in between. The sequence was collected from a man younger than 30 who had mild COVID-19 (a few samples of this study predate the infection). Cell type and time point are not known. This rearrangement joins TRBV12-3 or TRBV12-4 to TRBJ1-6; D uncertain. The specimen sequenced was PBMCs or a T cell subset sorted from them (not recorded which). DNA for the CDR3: TGTGCCAGCAGTTTACGGGGTGGAGGGAGTAATTCACCCCTCCACTTT. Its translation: CASSLRGGGSNSPLHF.